This TCR beta chain was sequenced during a study of a mutant IDH1 vaccine in newly diagnosed glioma. On the study more broadly: Vaccines began 4-6 weeks after radiotherapy alone, or with temozolomide cycles. The study held visit V12 at week 35 and visit V13 at week 47. Study-wide results and caveats: Changes in top peripheral clonotypes did not appear linked to pseudoprogression.

Time point given: week 47, end of study. Topical imiquimod accompanied each vaccine dose, which consisted of 300 ug of mutant IDH1 20-mer peptide. Across weeks 1, 3, 5, 7, 11, 15, 19 and 23, patients received a vaccination each time, eight in all. This CDR3 spans 14 amino acids. Germline trimming cut 9 bases from V and 6 bases from J; bases unmatched to any gene: 10. CDR1 and CDR2 (germline): MNHEY, SMNVEV (reference sequence). A note on this clone: Its antigen is still unknown.

This table comes from immunoSEQ multiplex PCR, and its TCRdb copy is limited to in-frame clones, with some not included. This table has 30,000 to 45,000 clones, 60% to 85% appearing once. The V call is TRBV27, the J call TRBJ1-2, with TRBD1 matching over 10 bases. The sequence was collected from a man aged 35 to 55 with glioma. The sequencing here drew on PBMCs, taken from a glioma patient whose treatment included an IDH1 peptide vaccine. In DNA form, the CDR3 reads TGTGCCAGTAGACCGGGACAGGGGTGGAATGGCTACACCTTC. This codes for CASRPGQGWNGYTF.